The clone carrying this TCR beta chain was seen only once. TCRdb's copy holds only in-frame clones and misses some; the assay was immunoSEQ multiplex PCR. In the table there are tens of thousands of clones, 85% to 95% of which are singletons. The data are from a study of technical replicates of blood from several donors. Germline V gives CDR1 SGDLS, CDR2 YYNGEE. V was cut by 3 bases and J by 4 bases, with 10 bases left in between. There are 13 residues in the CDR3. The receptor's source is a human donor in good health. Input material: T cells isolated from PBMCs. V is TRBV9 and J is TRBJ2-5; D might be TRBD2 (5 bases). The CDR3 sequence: CASSDLALETQYF. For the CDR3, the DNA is TGTGCCAGCAGCGACCTAGCTTTAGAGACCCAGTACTTC. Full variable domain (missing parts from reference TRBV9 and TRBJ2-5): DSGVTQTPKHLITATGQRVTLRCSPRSGDLSVYWYQQSLDQGLQFLIQYYNGEERAKGNILERFSAQQFPDLHSELNLSSLELGDSALYFCASSDLALETQYFGPGTRLLVL.